Below are 9 T cell receptor beta chains sequenced from a single sample in a study of regulatory T cells in long-lasting Graves disease. Building the TCR beta libraries relied on iRepertoire HTBI primers, and CDR3 regions underwent Arm-PCR. TCRdb reanalysed the multiplex PCR reads using MiXCR and keeps one entry per CDR3 protein. The sample lists 350,000 to 500,000 distinct CDR3 sequences, 12% to 15% occurring once. Time point defined: newly diagnosed GD, antithyroid drugs for less than 3 months. Scientists built the TCR library using RNA that was extracted from PBMCs. These data are also associated with another study on T cells in Graves' hyperthyroidism and ophthalmopathy.

The sample here was peripheral blood mononuclear cells (PBMCs), taken at new diagnosis, from a patient treated with antithyroid drugs. These receptors all come from a woman aged 50 to 60 with Graves disease.

The chain recombines TRBV10-3 with TRBJ2-5; 7 nucleotides line up with TRBD1. J gave up 0 bases and V 4 bases, and 5 bases lay outside the gene matches. Germline CDR1 reads ENHRY; CDR2 reads SYGVKD. The length of the CDR3 is 15 residues. CDR3 sequence: CAISARQGYQETQYF. Written as DNA, the CDR3 is TGTGCCATCAGTGCAAGACAGGGCTACCAAGAGACCCAGTACTTC.

This clonotype was recorded at least ten times. The chain links TRBV9 to TRBJ2-2, with D unresolved. Trimming stripped 0 bases from V and 4 bases from J, with 4 bases between. Germline V gene data show CDR1 as SGDLS and CDR2 as YYNGEE. The CDR3 loop spans 13 amino acids. CDR3 residues: CASSVEVTGELFF. The CDR3 DNA follows: TGTGCCAGCAGCGTAGAAGTCACCGGGGAGCTGTTTTTT.

The chain is built from TRBV5-1 and TRBJ2-7; 7 bases fit TRBD2. The CDR3 contains 13 residues. Germline V CDR1 and CDR2: SGHRS, YFSETQ. V was clipped by 2 bases and J by 6 bases; unmatched bases: 5. The CDR3 loop is CASSFREEGEQYF. Here the CDR3 DNA reads TGCGCCAGCAGCTTTCGGGAGGAAGGCGAGCAGTACTTC.

The sample holds a few counts of this clonotype. V gene TRBV19 combines with J gene TRBJ1-2, with 7 bases aligning to TRBD1. CDR1 LNHDA and CDR2 SQIVND come from the germline V gene (reference sequence). The V and J ends lost 5 bases and 4 bases, in that order; junction bases with no gene match: 10. This CDR3 region has 15 residues. The CDR3, as DNA: TGTGCCAGTAGTTCGACAGGGAGGTTTGGCTATGGCTACACCTTC. As protein: CASSSTGRFGYGYTF.

There are many counts of this clonotype. This chain joins TRBV12-3 or TRBV12-4 and TRBJ1-1; possible D gene TRBD1, 6 bases. Deletions cut 3 bases from V and 3 bases from J, with 11 bases between. The CDR3 is made up of 14 amino acids. The CDR3 region is CASSLGGLDTEAFF. CDR3 nucleotide sequence: TGTGCCAGCAGTTTGGGGGGCTTGGACACTGAAGCTTTCTTT.

V and J are TRBV12-3 or TRBV12-4 and TRBJ2-7; TRBD2 aligns across 11 bases. The CDR3 covers 17 residues. The V segment lost 4 bases and the J segment 0 bases; nucleotides outside the gene matches: 8. The CDR3 coding sequence is TGTGCCAGCAGTTCGACGGGACTAGCGGATAGCTCCTACGAGCAGTACTTC. The encoded protein is CASSSTGLADSSYEQYF.

In this sample, this clonotype turned up a few times. The chain couples TRBV6-2 or TRBV6-3 to TRBJ2-2; 12 bases align to TRBD2. With 4 bases clipped from V and 5 bases from J, the junction kept 5 bases outside the gene matches. In germline, CDR1 is MNHEY, CDR2 SVGEGT. The CDR3 covers 16 residues. The CDR3 DNA reads as TGTGCCAGCAGTTCCGAGGGACTAGCGGGTACCGGGGAGCTGTTTTTT. Its translation is CASSSEGLAGTGELFF.

This clonotype was picked up many times. The chain carries TRBV2 and TRBJ1-1; D ambiguous. Germline V gene sequence: CDR1 SNHLY, CDR2 FYNNEI. V was clipped by 7 bases and J by 7 bases, with 16 bases between them. This CDR3 comprises 13 residues. The CDR3 is CASIPTEGLEAFF. Written as DNA, the CDR3 is TGTGCCAGCATTCCAACCGAAGGGCTTGAAGCTTTCTTT.

This clonotype was observed a handful of times. The chain couples TRBV27 to TRBJ2-5, with D perhaps matching TRBD1 or TRBD2 (5 bases each). V gave up 6 bases and J gave up 2 bases, with 16 bases separating them. The CDR3 has 15 amino acids. From germline, CDR1 is MNHEY and CDR2 SMNVEV (reference sequence). CDR3 residues: CASRPLRDGQETQYF. The CDR3 nucleotides read TGTGCCAGCAGACCCCTCCGGGACGGACAAGAGACCCAGTACTTC.